These T cell receptor beta chains were read from a single sample in a study of long-term antiretroviral therapy in people with HIV. Sequenced by immunoSEQ multiplex PCR; TCRdb stores in-frame clones only, minus some. The repertoire holds about 50,000 clones, with around 84% as singletons. Specimen: unsorted PBMCs, collected 0.8 years after starting antiretroviral therapy. The source of these receptors is a woman aged 18-29 years with HIV. CDR3s leave out the opening cysteine and the closing phenylalanine or tryptophan. A D gene is named only where the DNA matches it firmly. Some rows have no size entry. The others give once, few or many, or a class for an expanded clone.

clone_size: NA
v_call: TRBV11-3
j_call: TRBJ2-2
d_call: NA
cdr3_aa: ASSFRTTNTGELF

clone_size: NA
v_call: TRBV4-1
j_call: TRBJ2-7
d_call: TRBD1
cdr3_aa: ASSPGQSFLEQY

clone_size: NA
v_call: TRBV19
j_call: TRBJ2-7
d_call: NA
cdr3_aa: ASSISLTREQY

clone_size: NA
v_call: TRBV7-8
j_call: TRBJ2-7
d_call: NA
cdr3_aa: ASSLAGSHYEQY

clone_size: NA
v_call: TRBV7-3
j_call: TRBJ1-2
d_call: NA
cdr3_aa: ASSADGQLGGYT

clone_size: NA
v_call: TRBV28
j_call: TRBJ1-2
d_call: TRBD1
cdr3_aa: ASDRATNYGYT

clone_size: NA
v_call: TRBV4-3
j_call: TRBJ1-2
d_call: TRBD1
cdr3_aa: ASSQDWGTGDGYT

clone_size: NA
v_call: TRBV6-5
j_call: TRBJ2-1
d_call: NA
cdr3_aa: ASSRSQNNEQF

clone_size: NA
v_call: TRBV15
j_call: TRBJ1-2
d_call: NA
cdr3_aa: ATSRDLTGPTGYT

clone_size: NA
v_call: TRBV28
j_call: TRBJ1-2
d_call: TRBD1
cdr3_aa: ASSLNPTGGGDGYT

clone_size: NA
v_call: TRBV11-2
j_call: TRBJ2-1
d_call: TRBD2
cdr3_aa: ASSSWGSGRGDEQF

clone_size: NA
v_call: TRBV28
j_call: TRBJ2-1
d_call: NA
cdr3_aa: ASSLGAGESSYNEQF

clone_size: few
v_call: TRBV6-5
j_call: TRBJ1-2
d_call: NA
cdr3_aa: ASSFYGGRYGYT

clone_size: NA
v_call: TRBV27
j_call: TRBJ1-4
d_call: TRBD1
cdr3_aa: ASSRLAGGAANEKLF

clone_size: once
v_call: TRBV28
j_call: TRBJ2-1
d_call: NA
cdr3_aa: ASSLGVQF

clone_size: NA
v_call: TRBV7-9
j_call: NA
d_call: TRBD1
cdr3_aa: ASSPLPGQGYEQY

clone_size: few
v_call: TRBV6-5
j_call: TRBJ2-2
d_call: NA
cdr3_aa: ASSRSGTGELF

clone_size: once
v_call: TRBV6-6
j_call: TRBJ2-3
d_call: TRBD2
cdr3_aa: ASSPGTSVTDTQY

clone_size: NA
v_call: TRBV7-9
j_call: TRBJ2-2
d_call: NA
cdr3_aa: ASSLSLPDTGELF

clone_size: NA
v_call: TRBV7-3
j_call: TRBJ2-1
d_call: TRBD2
cdr3_aa: ASSRLAGSYNEQF

clone_size: NA
v_call: TRBV9
j_call: TRBJ2-1
d_call: TRBD2
cdr3_aa: ASSVEPGGGYNEQF

clone_size: NA
v_call: TRBV13
j_call: TRBJ1-1
d_call: NA
cdr3_aa: ASSLTAEAF

clone_size: NA
v_call: TRBV5-1
j_call: TRBJ2-1
d_call: NA
cdr3_aa: ASSLDSYNEQF

clone_size: NA
v_call: TRBV7-9
j_call: TRBJ2-3
d_call: NA
cdr3_aa: ASNLLRADTQY

clone_size: NA
v_call: TRBV11-2
j_call: TRBJ2-7
d_call: NA
cdr3_aa: ASSFVRGGGREQY

clone_size: NA
v_call: TRBV6-5
j_call: TRBJ2-1
d_call: TRBD2
cdr3_aa: ASSRGTRDNEQF

clone_size: NA
v_call: TRBV11-2
j_call: TRBJ2-7
d_call: NA
cdr3_aa: ASSLDPRTVSYEQY

clone_size: once
v_call: TRBV6-6
j_call: TRBJ2-7
d_call: NA
cdr3_aa: ASSYLRDRGYEQY

clone_size: NA
v_call: TRBV4-3
j_call: TRBJ1-5
d_call: NA
cdr3_aa: ASSQDFRGGQPQH

clone_size: NA
v_call: TRBV28
j_call: TRBJ1-5
d_call: TRBD1
cdr3_aa: ASSLGGGGNQPQH

clone_size: NA
v_call: TRBV4-1
j_call: TRBJ2-1
d_call: NA
cdr3_aa: ASSPPPGRGRYNEQF

clone_size: NA
v_call: TRBV11-3
j_call: TRBJ2-5
d_call: TRBD2
cdr3_aa: ASSLGTSGETQY

clone_size: NA
v_call: TRBV5-6
j_call: TRBJ2-2
d_call: TRBD2
cdr3_aa: ASSLAGLAVNTGELF

clone_size: once
v_call: TRBV6-5
j_call: TRBJ2-7
d_call: NA
cdr3_aa: ASTSGEVPYEQY

clone_size: NA
v_call: TRBV9
j_call: TRBJ2-2
d_call: NA
cdr3_aa: ASSGGTGVGNTGELF

clone_size: NA
v_call: TRBV6-5
j_call: TRBJ2-7
d_call: NA
cdr3_aa: ASSNQGKQY

clone_size: NA
v_call: TRBV15
j_call: TRBJ1-4
d_call: NA
cdr3_aa: ATSTFSSGGKGKLF

clone_size: NA
v_call: TRBV27
j_call: TRBJ2-1
d_call: NA
cdr3_aa: ASSPGNEQF

clone_size: NA
v_call: TRBV13
j_call: TRBJ2-5
d_call: NA
cdr3_aa: ASSTWQGRRETQY

clone_size: NA
v_call: TRBV27
j_call: TRBJ2-1
d_call: NA
cdr3_aa: ASSLGADEQF

clone_size: NA
v_call: TRBV7-8
j_call: TRBJ1-2
d_call: TRBD1
cdr3_aa: ASSLPGQGMFRNYGYT

clone_size: NA
v_call: TRBV12-5
j_call: TRBJ1-1
d_call: NA
cdr3_aa: ASGWTDTEAF

clone_size: NA
v_call: TRBV18
j_call: TRBJ2-6
d_call: NA
cdr3_aa: ASSPRGQGGSGANVLT

clone_size: NA
v_call: TRBV12-5
j_call: TRBJ2-2
d_call: TRBD1
cdr3_aa: ASGSGQGITGELF

clone_size: NA
v_call: TRBV5-4
j_call: TRBJ2-3
d_call: NA
cdr3_aa: ASSLAVSGGTDTQY

clone_size: once
v_call: TRBV28
j_call: TRBJ2-5
d_call: TRBD2
cdr3_aa: ASSPVAGAETQY

clone_size: NA
v_call: TRBV28
j_call: TRBJ1-1
d_call: NA
cdr3_aa: ASSRDVVNTEAF

clone_size: NA
v_call: TRBV5-1
j_call: TRBJ1-4
d_call: NA
cdr3_aa: ASSLDPATNEKLF

clone_size: NA
v_call: TRBV25-1
j_call: TRBJ2-2
d_call: NA
cdr3_aa: ASRRGTGELF

clone_size: NA
v_call: TRBV28
j_call: TRBJ2-1
d_call: TRBD2
cdr3_aa: ASSATSGTSYNEQF

clone_size: NA
v_call: TRBV15
j_call: TRBJ2-5
d_call: TRBD1
cdr3_aa: ATKEGTGAGETQY

clone_size: NA
v_call: TRBV10-3
j_call: TRBJ2-2
d_call: TRBD1
cdr3_aa: AISRDSRTGELF

clone_size: NA
v_call: TRBV6-5
j_call: TRBJ2-7
d_call: NA
cdr3_aa: ASSYSVAASEQY

clone_size: NA
v_call: TRBV5-1
j_call: TRBJ1-1
d_call: TRBD1
cdr3_aa: ASSLTTRGRGTEAF

clone_size: NA
v_call: TRBV9
j_call: TRBJ2-3
d_call: TRBD2
cdr3_aa: ASSVEISPGGLGTDTQY

clone_size: NA
v_call: TRBV5-6
j_call: TRBJ2-5
d_call: NA
cdr3_aa: ASSLSQGGVGTQY

clone_size: NA
v_call: TRBV19
j_call: TRBJ2-3
d_call: NA
cdr3_aa: ASIKEGPPLFPPELDTDTQY

clone_size: few
v_call: TRBV9
j_call: TRBJ2-7
d_call: NA
cdr3_aa: ASSETAGEQY

clone_size: NA
v_call: TRBV19
j_call: TRBJ1-2
d_call: NA
cdr3_aa: ASSGAWNYGYT

clone_size: NA
v_call: TRBV7-6
j_call: TRBJ1-4
d_call: TRBD1
cdr3_aa: ASSQHQSRTGEEEKLF